The 7 T cell receptor beta chains given below trace back to one sample, sequenced in a study of T cell repertoires in cytomegalovirus infection. TCRdb used MiXCR to reprocess the reads, holding one entry per CDR3 protein. The table includes about 260,000 distinct CDR3 sequences, roughly 13% detected once. Sequencing was performed on PBMCs. Receptors were obtained from a human donor in good health (CMV status not recorded). Some clones in this sample may be carry-over from other donors' samples.

Regarding this clonotype: Because the CDR3 is missing its conserved closing phenylalanine or tryptophan, this is likely a read error. The chain links TRBV28 to TRBJ2-1, with 7 bases matching TRBD1. In germline, CDR1 is MDHEN, CDR2 SYDVKM. The CDR3 is 15 residues long. The ends lost 4 bases at V and 3 bases at J; junction bases unmatched: 6. In DNA form, the CDR3 reads TGTGCCAGCAGTTCAGACAGGGTGGACTACAATGAGCAGTTCTCC. Protein sequence: CASSSDRVDYNEQFS.

This clonotype was picked up many times. The chain employs TRBV7-2 and TRBJ2-4; D is unclear. Germline V gene sequence: CDR1 SGHTA, CDR2 FQGNSA. The CDR3 is 20 amino acids. Trimming shortened V by 3 bases and J by 5 bases, and 29 bases separated the two germline ends. The DNA for the CDR3 is TGTGCCAGCAGCTTCCGAGGCCTCTCCGATGTCCCCTCCGCCCAAAACATTCAGTACTTC. As protein: CASSFRGLSDVPSAQNIQYF. Together with reference TRBV7-2 and TRBJ2-4, the CDR3 gives the full variable domain: GAGVSQSPSNKVTEKGKDVELRCDPISGHTALYWYRQSLGQGLEFLIYFQGNSAPDKSGLPSDRFSAERTGGSVSTLTIQRTQQEDSAVYLCASSFRGLSDVPSAQNIQYFGAGTRLSVL.

The chain links TRBV20-1 to TRBJ2-1; TRBD2 agrees at 11 bases. Losses at the gene ends were 0 bases for V and 6 bases for J; bases not matched to a gene: 7. CDR1 is DFQATT and CDR2 is SNEGSKA in the germline V gene (reference sequence). This CDR3 region has 16 residues. The CDR3 DNA sequence: TGCAGTGCTAGAGATCAGGGACTAGCGGCCCTCAATGAGCAGTTCTTC. This sequence encodes CSARDQGLAALNEQFF.

This clonotype was counted many times. DNA of the CDR3: TGTGCCAGCAGTCAAATGGGAGGGGTCTACAATGAGCAGTTCTTC. It encodes CASSQMGGVYNEQFF. The rearrangement uses TRBV7-8 and TRBJ2-1; 7 nucleotides match TRBD2. The CDR3 has 15 amino acids. The trim removed 6 bases at V and 3 bases at J, leaving 8 bases unmatched. Germline CDR1 and CDR2: SGHVS and FQNEAQ.

This clonotype showed up many times. The V call is TRBV5-1, the J call TRBJ1-6; D is ambiguous. Per germline, CDR1 SGHRS and CDR2 YFSETQ. V shed 0 bases and J shed 4 bases, with 5 bases lying between them. There are 14 residues in the CDR3. CDR3 in amino acids: CASSLEGYNSPLHF. The CDR3 bases are TGCGCCAGCAGCTTGGAAGGTTATAATTCACCCCTCCACTTT.

This clonotype was counted ten times or more. The V and J genes are TRBV4-3 and TRBJ1-5; D is uncertain. V was clipped by 1 base and J by 5 bases, with 6 bases between them. Germline assignment: CDR1 LGHNA and CDR2 YSLEER. This CDR3 comprises 13 residues. The CDR3 here is CASSQARDQPQHF. The CDR3 region has the DNA TGCGCCAGCAGCCAAGCCAGAGATCAGCCCCAGCATTTT.

The table lists this clonotype with many counts. The junction departs from germline at one end; a sequencing error may be responsible. The chain links TRBV7-7 to TRBJ2-7; D could derive from TRBD1 or TRBD2 (5 bases each). CDR3 length: 17 amino acids. The germline V gene encodes CDR1 SSHAT and CDR2 FNYEAQ (reference sequence). CDR3 DNA sequence: TGTGCTAGCAGCCTATTCCGGGACGCAGGGAATACTTACGAGCAGTACTTC. It yields the protein CASSLFRDAGNTYEQYF.